This T cell receptor (beta chain) was found in a study of T cells in Graves' hyperthyroidism and ophthalmopathy. This clonotype has more than one count but fewer than ten. The CDR3 runs 16 residues. Trimming removed 2 bases from V and 0 bases from J, with 10 bases in between. Germline lookup yields CDR1 WSHSY and CDR2 SAAADI. Amplified TCR beta CDR3 regions came from RNA transcripts. The HTBI primer set was used in a first-round RT-PCR of the TCR CDR3. One entry per CDR3 protein, called by TCRdb with MiXCR from the multiplex PCR reads. The sample lists almost 600,000 distinct CDR3 sequences; approximately 15% were seen once.

The sequenced sample was blood. The clonotype was recovered from a woman aged 25 to 39 with Graves' hyperthyroidism that later progressed to Graves' ophthalmopathy. The chain employs TRBV10-2 and TRBJ2-2, with D maybe TRBD1 (7 bases). Here the CDR3 DNA reads TGCGCCAGCAGTGAGGCGGGACAGCCGAACACCGGGGAGCTGTTTTTT. This encodes CASSEAGQPNTGELFF.